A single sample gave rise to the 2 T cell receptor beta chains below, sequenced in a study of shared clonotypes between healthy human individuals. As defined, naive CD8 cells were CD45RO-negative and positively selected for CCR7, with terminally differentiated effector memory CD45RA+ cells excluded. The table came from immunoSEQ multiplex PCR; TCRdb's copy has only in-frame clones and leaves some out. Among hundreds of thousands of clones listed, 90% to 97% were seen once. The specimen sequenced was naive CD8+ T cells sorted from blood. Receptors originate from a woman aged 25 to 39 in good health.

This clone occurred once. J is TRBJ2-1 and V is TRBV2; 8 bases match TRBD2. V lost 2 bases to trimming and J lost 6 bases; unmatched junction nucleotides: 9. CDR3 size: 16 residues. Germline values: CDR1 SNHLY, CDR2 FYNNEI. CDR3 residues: CASSEISQREFNEQFF. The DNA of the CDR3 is TGTGCCAGCAGTGAAATCAGCCAGCGGGAGTTCAATGAGCAGTTCTTC. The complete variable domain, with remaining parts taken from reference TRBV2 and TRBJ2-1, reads EPEVTQTPSHQVTQMGQEVILRCVPISNHLYFYWYRQILGQKVEFLVSFYNNEISEKSEIFDDQFSVERPDGSNFTLKIRSTKLEDSAMYFCASSEISQREFNEQFFGPGTRLTVL.

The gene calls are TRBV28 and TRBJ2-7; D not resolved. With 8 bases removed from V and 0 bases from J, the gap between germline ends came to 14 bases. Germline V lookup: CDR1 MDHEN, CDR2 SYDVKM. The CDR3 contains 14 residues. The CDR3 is CASEEGRNSYEQYF. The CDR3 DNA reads TGTGCCAGCGAAGAAGGACGGAACTCCTACGAGCAGTACTTC. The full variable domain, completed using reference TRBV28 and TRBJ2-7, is DVKVTQSSRYLVKRTGEKVFLECVQDMDHENMFWYRQDPGLGLRLIYFSYDVKMKEKGDIPEGYSVSREKKERFSLILESASTNQTSMYLCASEEGRNSYEQYFGPGTRLTVT.